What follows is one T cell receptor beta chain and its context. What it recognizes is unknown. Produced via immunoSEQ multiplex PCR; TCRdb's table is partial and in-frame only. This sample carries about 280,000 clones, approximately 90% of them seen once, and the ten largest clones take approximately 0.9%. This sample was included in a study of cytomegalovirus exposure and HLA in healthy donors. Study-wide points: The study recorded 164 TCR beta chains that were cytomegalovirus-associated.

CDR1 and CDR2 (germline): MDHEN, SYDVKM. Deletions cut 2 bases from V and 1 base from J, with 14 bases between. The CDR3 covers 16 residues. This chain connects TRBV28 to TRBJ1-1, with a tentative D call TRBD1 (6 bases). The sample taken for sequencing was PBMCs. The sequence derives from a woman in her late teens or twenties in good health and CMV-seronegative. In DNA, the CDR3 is TGTGCCAGCAGTTTAAATGTCGGCAGGGGGAACACTGAAGCTTTCTTT. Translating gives CASSLNVGRGNTEAFF.